A single TCR beta chain is shown here with its context. Which antigen it targets is not known. No quality values exist for individual bases; no much larger clone is one base distant. The donors were healthy, HIV-negative adults with no recently reported acute infections or vaccinations. Every donor was a Caucasian adult living in Nashville, Tennessee, USA. CD4+ T cells were enriched by magnetic negative selection, after which naive cells were positively selected on CD45RA and the negative fraction was taken as the memory subset. Blood was obtained by leukapheresis, after which PBMCs were separated by Ficoll-Histopaque density gradient centrifugation and cryopreserved in liquid nitrogen vapor phase. Analytical flow cytometry was used to check the purity and quantity of every magnetically sorted T cell population. Genomic DNA was isolated from every sorted fraction and measured by UV absorbance on a Nanodrop 2000c.

This record comes from a study of shared clonotypes between healthy human individuals (dated by TCRdb to about 2020). About the investigation overall: The cohort comprised two women and a few men aged 18 to 49 years. The study deeply sequenced blood TCR repertoires of about 5 healthy adults to estimate repertoire size and the extent of clonotype sharing between individuals. For each donor, CD4 naive and CD4 memory were each run on three plates, CD8 naive on two plates, and CD8 memory on one plate. To increase sequencing depth and limit assay-specific biases, TCR repertoire library preparation and sequencing were carried out by different laboratories using diverse techniques. Each donor's leukapheresis produced roughly between roughly 0.9 and 9 billion PBMCs.

At the junction V is shortened by 6 bases and J by 2 bases; bases outside the gene matches: 7. The CDR3 contains 15 residues, cysteine and phenylalanine counted. The DNA shown is the 45-base CDR3, in frame from base 1. The germline V gene supplies CDR1 SGDLS and CDR2 YYNGEE. On the study overall, not on this receptor specifically: Rarefaction of sorted-subset datasets indicated incomplete sequencing despite the large sequencing depth. Clonotypes shared by all four sorted-subset donors showed higher generation probabilities than non-shared clonotypes. Based on pairwise subsampling, the degree of clonotype sharing among donors was expected to be affected by sequencing depth. The genetic and exposure-history diversity represented was limited by the small number of donors. Sharing across a handful of donors was observed for around 5% of naive CD4, 3% to 3.5% of naive CD8, roughly 2.3% of memory CD4, and around 0.42% of memory CD8 clonotypes. Sampling was limited to blood, and TCR repertoires in tissue likely differ from TCR repertoires in blood. Larger estimated clonotype richness was generally found for naive subsets than for memory subsets.

Using the deep immunoSEQ assay, multiplex PCR amplified TCR CDR3 regions from genomic DNA. Genomic DNA extracted from each cell subset was distributed evenly over all wells of several immunoSEQ 96-well plates, and each plate served as one replicate. For sorted subsets, roughly 190 ng of genomic DNA, equivalent to about 30,000 T cell genomes, went into each replicate PCR. The purified libraries were quantified using a Qubit 3.0 fluorometer, sized with a Bioanalyzer 2100, and then quantified again using the KAPA Library Quantification kit. A separate single-read 150-cycle Illumina NextSeq 550 flow cell was used to sequence each immunoSEQ 96-well plate. Processing in the source paper ran as follows. Because only junctional sequences without quality scores were contained in the immunoSEQ output, filtering matching that applied to full-length reads could not be performed. To assign V/J genes and CDR3, sequences were annotated against IMGT germline references using PyIR, a Python wrapper for IgBLAST v1.9. Reads with weak V/J assignments (E-value above 1e-6), missing CDR3, stop codons, out-of-frame junctions, or ambiguous translated residues were removed. A V3J clonotype was defined by an identical inferred V gene, J gene, and CDR3 amino acid sequence. Percentage overlap between repertoires was computed as shared unique clonotypes divided by the size of the smaller repertoire. RTK rarefaction, the Chao1 estimator, and Recon v2.1 estimates of unobserved clonotypes were used to assess repertoire richness. OLGA was used to compute generation probabilities for all TCRbeta clonotypes that the gDNA method yielded from a handful of donors. The table comes from immuneACCESS by way of TCRdb, which keeps in-frame sequences with V and J called. Part of the clones is missing from these tables; in studies checked, under half for an unresolved V gene and the rest for unknown reasons. V and J calls and clone size come straight from that table; D and trimming were deduced from the DNA. The sample table records 2 million to 3 million clones; 80% to 95% of these occur just once. The ten largest clones add up to 0.36% of the sample.

The rearrangement combines TRBV9 with TRBJ2-2, and 7 bases in between align with TRBD1. The sample taken for sequencing was naive CD4+ T cells from PBMCs. What the cell subset or site label conveys for this sample: CD45RA+ positively selected. The source is a man aged 18-30 years in good health. Some clones in this sample may be carry-over from other donors' samples. The nucleotide sequence reads TGTGCCAGCAAGGAAACAGGGGTAAACACCGGGGAGCTGTTTTTT. Its product reads: CASKETGVNTGELFF.